This T cell receptor beta chain was recorded in a study of cytomegalovirus exposure and HLA in healthy donors. Primers included in the PCR were 60 Vbeta and 13 Jbeta primers. Measured with immunoSEQ multiplex PCR; TCRdb has only the in-frame clones, and not every one. The sample yields 150,000 to 200,000 clones, roughly 80% seen once. CDR1 is MGHRA and CDR2 is YSYEKL in the germline V gene. There are 15 residues in the CDR3. With V trimmed by 1 base and J by 3 bases, 5 bases remained unmatched. Sequencing used PBMCs. The chain recombines TRBV4-1 with TRBJ1-2, with TRBD1 matching over 7 bases. This receptor was identified in a man aged 30 to 39 in good health and CMV-seronegative. CDR3 bases: TGCGCCAGCAGCCAAGCCGGACAGGACTACTATGGCTACACCTTC. This encodes CASSQAGQDYYGYTF.